Below, 22 T cell receptor beta chains from the same sample are listed, as sequenced in a study of response to subunit inactivated influenza vaccine. MiXCR, run by TCRdb on the RT-PCR reads, gives a single entry per CDR3 protein. The table shows roughly 780,000 distinct CDR3 sequences, with about a fifth occurring only once. The sample consisted of PBMCs from blood, taken approximately 5 days after vaccination. These TCRs come from a man over 45 who received an inactivated influenza vaccine.

The table lists this clonotype with many counts. The chain uses TRBV5-1 and TRBJ2-1; 8 positions agree with TRBD2. Germline CDR1 reads SGHRS; CDR2 reads YFSETQ. Unmatched junction bases numbered 8, after V lost 4 bases and J lost 8 bases. CDR3 size: 14 residues. In DNA, the CDR3 is TGCGCCAGCAGCCGGGGACTAGAGGGCTATGAGCAGTTCTTC. Its protein product is CASSRGLEGYEQFF.

The count of this clonotype is one. The chain joins TRBV4-1 to TRBJ2-2; 12 positions match TRBD1. The CDR3 has 16 amino acids. Germline V gene sequence: CDR1 MGHRA, CDR2 YSYEKL. J was trimmed by 6 bases and V by 1 base; bases with no gene match: 3. CDR3 in amino acids: CASSQVRDRGPGELFF. The CDR3, as DNA: TGCGCCAGCAGCCAAGTGCGGGACAGGGGGCCCGGGGAGCTGTTTTTT.

The chain employs TRBV6-1 and TRBJ2-1; 10 bases map to TRBD2. Unmatched junction bases numbered 9, after V lost 6 bases and J lost 4 bases. CDR3 length: 16 amino acids. Germline CDR1 reads MNHNS; CDR2 reads SASEGT. CDR3 protein: CASSSPGLAKYNEQFF. Here the CDR3 DNA reads TGTGCCAGCAGCTCTCCGGGACTAGCGAAATACAATGAGCAGTTCTTC.

In its sample, this clonotype was seen a few times. V gene TRBV7-9 combines with J gene TRBJ2-2; the D gene is possibly TRBD1 (6 bases). Germline assignment: CDR1 SEHNR and CDR2 FQNEAQ (reference sequence). The CDR3 is made up of 15 amino acids. V was shortened by 7 bases and J by 4 bases, with 16 bases between the two germline ends. CDR3 sequence: CASTNQGWATGELFF. The CDR3 DNA reads TGTGCCAGCACCAACCAGGGGTGGGCCACCGGGGAGCTGTTTTTT.

The chain recombines TRBV12-3 or TRBV12-4 with TRBJ1-1; D might be TRBD1 (5 bases). The ends were cut back, 3 bases at V and 0 bases at J, with 20 bases in the middle. This CDR3 spans 18 amino acids. CDR3 sequence: CASSLLLQGGGLNTEAFF. The DNA for the CDR3 is TGTGCCAGCAGTTTGTTACTTCAGGGTGGCGGCCTGAACACTGAAGCTTTCTTT.

This clonotype was observed at least ten times. The rearrangement uses TRBV20-1 and TRBJ2-1, with TRBD2 matching over 11 bases. Germline CDR1 DFQATT, CDR2 SNEGSKA (reference sequence). The CDR3 is 14 amino acids. Germline trimming cut 5 bases from V and 8 bases from J; bases unmatched to any gene: 8. The CDR3 protein is CSAFSGGAFYEQFF. The CDR3 nucleotides are TGCAGTGCTTTTAGCGGGGGGGCATTCTATGAGCAGTTCTTC.

In this sample, this clonotype turned up a few times. The chain joins TRBV12-3 or TRBV12-4 to TRBJ1-1; D possibly corresponds to TRBD1 (5 bases). V was shortened by 4 bases and J by 7 bases, with 16 bases between the two germline ends. This CDR3 contains 14 residues. The CDR3 reads CASSSLGGGDEAFF. The CDR3 nucleotides are TGTGCCAGCAGTTCGCTGGGGGGTGGTGATGAAGCTTTCTTT.

This clonotype was seen a few times. The gene calls are TRBV7-2 and TRBJ2-7, with 7 nucleotides matching TRBD1. The V segment lost 2 bases and the J segment 3 bases; nucleotides outside the gene matches: 10. Germline V lookup: CDR1 SGHTA, CDR2 FQGNSA. This CDR3 region has 16 residues. CDR3 nucleotide sequence: TGTGCCAGCAGCTTAAGTTATAGGACAGGAGTCTACGAGCAGTACTTC. Encoded protein: CASSLSYRTGVYEQYF.

The chain joins TRBV29-1 to TRBJ2-1; D is possibly TRBD2 (6 bases). The germline V gene has CDR1 SQVTM and CDR2 ANQGSEA. V lost 5 bases, J lost 9 bases, and 11 bases lay in between. This CDR3 has 11 amino acids. CDR3 sequence reads: CSVRRGREQFF. DNA of the CDR3: TGCAGCGTTCGGCGGGGCCGTGAGCAGTTCTTC.

The chain joins TRBV3-1 to TRBJ1-3; D uncertain. Germline V gene sequence: CDR1 LGHDT, CDR2 YNNKEL (reference sequence). This CDR3 has 15 residues. Trimming stripped 3 bases from V and 3 bases from J, with 12 bases between. This CDR3 is CASSQINTDGNTIYF. In nucleotides, the CDR3 is TGTGCCAGCAGCCAGATTAATACAGATGGAAACACCATATATTTT.

This sequence joins TRBV10-3 and TRBJ2-1; 8 bases map to TRBD1. V gave up 3 bases and J gave up 8 bases; unmatched junction bases: 9. This CDR3 region has 15 residues. Germline lookup yields CDR1 ENHRY and CDR2 SYGVKD. The CDR3 loop is CAISENQGARDEQFF. The DNA for the CDR3 is TGTGCCATCAGTGAAAACCAGGGGGCAAGGGATGAGCAGTTCTTC.

The chain uses TRBV11-2 and TRBJ2-1; 8 nucleotides match TRBD2. This CDR3 is 18 amino acids long. V was clipped by 4 bases and J by 2 bases; unmatched bases: 13. Germline CDR1 is SGHAT and CDR2 is FQNNGV. In DNA form, the CDR3 reads TGTGCCAGCAGCTCTTCTGAGACGGGAGGGCCTACCTACAATGAGCAGTTCTTC. This sequence encodes CASSSSETGGPTYNEQFF.

The CDR3 protein is CASSWLGELAFF. The CDR3 DNA reads TGTGCCAGCAGTTGGTTGGGGGAACTGGCTTTCTTT. The chain uses TRBV12-3 or TRBV12-4 and TRBJ1-1; D is perhaps TRBD1 (5 bases). The V and J ends lost 4 bases and 11 bases respectively, with 14 bases between them. The CDR3 extends over 12 amino acids.

This chain joins TRBV15 and TRBJ2-1; D may be TRBD2 (6 bases). This CDR3 contains 15 residues. From germline, CDR1 is LNHNV and CDR2 YYDKDF (reference sequence). With 7 bases removed from V and 5 bases from J, the gap between germline ends came to 18 bases. CDR3 sequence: CATTRRGGVNNEQFF. Here the CDR3 DNA reads TGTGCCACCACCCGGCGGGGCGGGGTTAACAATGAGCAGTTCTTC.

This chain connects TRBV7-8 to TRBJ1-1; the D gene is possibly TRBD1 (5 bases). V dropped 6 bases and J dropped 6 bases, with 17 bases sitting between them. The CDR3 runs to 14 residues. The V gene's germline CDR1 is SGHVS and CDR2 FQNEAQ. The chain's CDR3 is CASRQYGGKAEAFF. Written as DNA, the CDR3 is TGTGCCAGCAGACAATACGGGGGAAAGGCTGAAGCTTTCTTT.

Ten or more counts support this clonotype. The chain links TRBV6-1 to TRBJ2-7; D gene unclear. There are 17 residues in the CDR3. Trimming cost V 6 bases and J 0 bases, with 21 bases left between them. Germline V gene data show CDR1 as MNHNS and CDR2 as SASEGT. The CDR3 DNA sequence: TGTGCCAGCAGCCCCAACCGTTCAGGTCAAGGCTCCTACGAGCAGTACTTC. Translated: CASSPNRSGQGSYEQYF.

CDR3 nucleotides: TGTGCCAGCAGCTTGGGTGAGGGATATTACTCCTACGAGCAGTACTTC. It translates to CASSLGEGYYSYEQYF. The chain has TRBV7-9 and TRBJ2-7; D is possibly TRBD2 (5 bases). The CDR3 runs 16 residues. CDR1 is SEHNR and CDR2 is FQNEAQ in the germline V gene (reference sequence). The germline V and J ends were trimmed by 3 bases and 0 bases, with 15 bases remaining between them.

This chain uses TRBV12-3 or TRBV12-4 with TRBJ2-5; D not certain. CDR3 length: 12 residues. With 5 bases removed from V and 7 bases from J, the gap between germline ends came to 11 bases. CDR3 bases: TGTGCCAGCAGTACCACGCCGGGGACCCAGTACTTC. The encoded protein is CASSTTPGTQYF.

This clonotype was seen at least ten times. CDR3 bases: TGTGCCACCAGTGGAAGTACCGGGGAGCTGTTTTTT. This gives the protein CATSGSTGELFF. The rearrangement links TRBV24-1 to TRBJ2-2; D gene ambiguous. This CDR3 has 12 residues. Trimming left V 5 bases short and J 5 bases short, with 5 bases between. Per the germline V gene, CDR1 is KGHDR and CDR2 is SFDVKD.

The rearrangement joins TRBV30 to TRBJ2-7, with D possibly matching TRBD1 (5 bases). CDR1 is GTSNPN and CDR2 is SVGIG in the germline V gene (reference sequence). This CDR3 is built from 11 residues. Trimming shortened V by 6 bases and J by 5 bases, and 11 bases separated the two germline ends. The CDR3 bases are TGTGCCTGTCGGACACCCCACGAGCAGTACTTC. As protein: CACRTPHEQYF.

This clonotype was observed a handful of times. This chain connects TRBV15 to TRBJ1-5, with no clear D. This CDR3 has 14 residues. The V end was cut by 1 base, the J end by 3 bases, with 7 bases between. CDR1 is LNHNV and CDR2 is YYDKDF in the germline V gene (reference sequence). CDR3 coding DNA: TGTGCCACCAGCAGAGGGTGGAACAATCAGCCCCAGCATTTT. As protein: CATSRGWNNQPQHF.

The rearrangement links TRBV6-2 or TRBV6-3 to TRBJ2-6, with no clear D. Germline values: CDR1 MNHEY, CDR2 SVGEGT. The CDR3 consists of 15 residues. Trimming cost V 2 bases and J 2 bases, with 7 bases left between them. The CDR3 nucleotides are TGTGCCAGCAGTTACGAGGTCCCTGGGGCCAACGTCCTGACTTTC. This translates into CASSYEVPGANVLTF.